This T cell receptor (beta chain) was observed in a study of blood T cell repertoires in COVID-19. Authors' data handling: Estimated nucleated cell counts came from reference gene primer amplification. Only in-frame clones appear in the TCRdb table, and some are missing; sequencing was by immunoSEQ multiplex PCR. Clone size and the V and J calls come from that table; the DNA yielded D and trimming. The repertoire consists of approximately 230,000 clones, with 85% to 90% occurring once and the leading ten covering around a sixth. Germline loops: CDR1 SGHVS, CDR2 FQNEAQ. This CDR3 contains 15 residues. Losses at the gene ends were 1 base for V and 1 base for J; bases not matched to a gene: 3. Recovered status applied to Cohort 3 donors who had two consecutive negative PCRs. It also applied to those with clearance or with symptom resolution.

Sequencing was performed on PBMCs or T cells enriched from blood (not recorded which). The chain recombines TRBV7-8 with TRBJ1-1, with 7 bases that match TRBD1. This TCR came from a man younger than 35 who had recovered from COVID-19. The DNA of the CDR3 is TGTGCCAGCAGCTTAGTCACAGGGGCGAACACTGAAGCTTTCTTT. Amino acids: CASSLVTGANTEAFF.